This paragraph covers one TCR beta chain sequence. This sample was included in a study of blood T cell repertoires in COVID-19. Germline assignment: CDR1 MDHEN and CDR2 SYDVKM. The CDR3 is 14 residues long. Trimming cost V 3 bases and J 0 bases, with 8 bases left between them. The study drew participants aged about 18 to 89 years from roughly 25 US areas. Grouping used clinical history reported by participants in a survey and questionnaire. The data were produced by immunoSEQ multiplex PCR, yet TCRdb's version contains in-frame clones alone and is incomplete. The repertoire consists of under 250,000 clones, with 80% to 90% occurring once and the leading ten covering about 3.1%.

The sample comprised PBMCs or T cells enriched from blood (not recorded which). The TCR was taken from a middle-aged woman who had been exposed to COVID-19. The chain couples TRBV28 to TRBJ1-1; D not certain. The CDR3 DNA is TGTGCCAGCAGTTTGGTACAGTTGAACACTGAAGCTTTCTTT. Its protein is CASSLVQLNTEAFF.